This is a list of T cell receptor beta chains from one sample in a study of cytomegalovirus exposure and HLA in healthy donors. The repertoire was sequenced with immunoSEQ multiplex PCR; TCRdb's copy has only in-frame clones and lacks some. Of 130,000 to 150,000 clones in the sample, around 80% are singletons; the top ten hold around 2.9%. The sequencing sample was made of PBMCs. The receptors originated from a female donor in good health and CMV-seronegative. Each CDR3 is given with its conserved first and last residue. D genes are given only for firm matches. Not all rows give a size; the values are once, few, many and, for expanded clones, a class.

v_gene	d_gene	j_gene	abundance	CDR3aa	CDR3nt
TRBV7-9	TRBD1	TRBJ1-4	few	CSSSLKDRSTNEKLFF	TGTTCCAGCAGCTTAAAGGACAGGTCAACTAATGAAAAACTGTTTTTT
TRBV11-3	-	TRBJ1-1	few	CASRWGGTEAFF	TGTGCCAGCAGATGGGGGGGGACTGAAGCTTTCTTT
TRBV2	TRBD1	TRBJ1-2	-	CASSVGAGGSYGYTF	TGTGCCAGCAGTGTTGGGGCAGGGGGGTCCTATGGCTACACCTTC
TRBV6-1	-	TRBJ1-5	-	CATISVRGQPQHF	TGTGCCACCATCTCTGTAAGGGGGCAGCCCCAGCATTTT
TRBV5-1	-	TRBJ2-5	-	CASSHRTSDLSVETQYF	TGCGCCAGCAGCCATCGAACCTCGGACTTGTCGGTGGAGACCCAGTACTTC
TRBV6-5	-	TRBJ2-7	-	CASSYSIGGTLSEQYF	TGTGCCAGCAGTTACTCCATAGGCGGGACCCTCTCCGAGCAGTACTTC
TRBV19	-	TRBJ2-3	-	CASSTTRPPHTDTQYF	TGTGCCAGTAGTACGACTAGACCCCCACACACAGATACGCAGTATTTT
TRBV27	-	TRBJ2-3	-	CASSPEGDTQYF	TGTGCCAGCAGCCCCGAGGGAGATACGCAGTATTTT
TRBV10-3	TRBD2	TRBJ2-7	many	CAISEYFGLAVYEQYF	TGTGCCATCAGTGAGTATTTTGGACTAGCGGTTTACGAGCAGTACTTC
TRBV28	TRBD1	TRBJ1-6	-	CASSRGQGYSPLHF	TGTGCCAGCAGTAGGGGACAGGGCTATTCACCCCTCCACTTT